The clone carrying this T cell receptor (beta chain) showed up just a few times. Unique molecular identifiers featured in how the TCRbeta library was prepared. A single record per CDR3 protein comes from TCRdb applying MiXCR to the PCR reads. The table has tens of thousands of distinct CDR3 sequences, roughly 8.7% seen once; the top ten hold roughly 28%. These data belong to a study of T-cell reconstitution after alpha-beta-depleted transplantation in children. The source material was PBMCs, mostly from graft donor cells, sampled 60 days after TCRalphabeta/CD19-depleted stem cell transplant. This TCR derives from a male patient aged 2-15 years who had a stem cell transplant for chronic granulomatous disease, so the T cells may come from the graft donor.

The CDR3 nucleotides read TGTGCCAGCAGCACCTTCATGGAGACCCAGTACTTC. This sequence encodes CASSTFMETQYF. The rearrangement uses TRBV11-2 and TRBJ2-5; D gene uncertain. CDR3 length: 12 residues. Per the germline V gene, CDR1 is SGHAT and CDR2 is FQNNGV. The V gene lost 5 bases and the J gene lost 5 bases, with 9 bases spanning the gap.